Following are 19 T cell receptor beta chains from one sample sequenced in a study of blood T cell repertoires in COVID-19. Generated by immunoSEQ multiplex PCR, the TCRdb table keeps only in-frame clones and is missing some. The repertoire includes about 34,000 clones, approximately 80% of them detected once, and approximately 16% sits in the top ten. Sequencing input: peripheral blood. The receptors here all came from a human donor in a cohort sampled during active COVID-19.

As DNA, the CDR3 is TGTGCCAGCAGTTACCCCCAATCGGGTTACAATGAGCAGTTCTTC. Translation gives CASSYPQSGYNEQFF. The chain employs TRBV6-5 and TRBJ2-1, with D unresolved. This CDR3 spans 15 amino acids. Trimming took 2 bases from V and 4 from J, leaving 12 bases between them. Looked up from germline, CDR1 is MNHEY and CDR2 is SVGAGI.

The gene calls are TRBV28 and TRBJ2-1; TRBD2 matches 15 bases. CDR3 length: 18 amino acids. Unmatched junction bases numbered 8, after V lost 4 bases and J lost 4 bases. Germline-derived CDR1 and CDR2 are MDHEN and SYDVKM. The CDR3 sequence: CASSSPGLAGGHYNEQFF. The CDR3 DNA sequence: TGTGCCAGCAGTTCCCCCGGACTAGCGGGGGGGCATTACAATGAGCAGTTCTTC.

The chain recombines TRBV28 with TRBJ1-2; D perhaps matches TRBD1 (5 bases). The V gene's germline CDR1 is MDHEN and CDR2 SYDVKM. Trimming shortened V by 6 bases and J by 8 bases, and 13 bases separated the two germline ends. There are 12 residues in the CDR3. The CDR3: CASSTTGRGYTF. CDR3 coding DNA: TGTGCCAGCAGCACCACAGGTCGGGGCTACACCTTC.

The chain combines TRBV6-6 with TRBJ2-5; the D is unclear. From germline, CDR1 is MNHNY and CDR2 SVGAGI (reference sequence). The ends were cut back, 0 bases at V and 10 bases at J, with 15 bases in the middle. The CDR3 sequence is 14 residues long. The CDR3 here is CASSYSMSARIQYF. The CDR3 DNA reads TGTGCCAGCAGTTACTCGATGTCAGCGAGGATCCAGTACTTC.

The chain combines TRBV18 with TRBJ2-2, with a weak D call TRBD1 (6 bases). Trimming pared 4 bases from V and 8 bases from J, leaving 11 bases between. This CDR3 has 13 residues. Germline V lookup: CDR1 KGHSH, CDR2 LQKENI. The CDR3 DNA sequence: TGTGCCAGCTCACGTACAGGGTCGGGGGAGCTGTTTTTT. Amino acid sequence: CASSRTGSGELFF.

The V gene is TRBV25-1, the J gene TRBJ2-2, with TRBD1 identical over 10 bases. The ends lost 4 bases at V and 6 bases at J; junction bases unmatched: 8. The germline gives CDR1 MGHDK, CDR2 SYGVNS. The CDR3 loop spans 16 amino acids. The CDR3 region has the DNA TGTGCCAGCAGTGTCCTAGGACAGGGGGAGGCCGGGGAGCTGTTTTTT. Amino acids: CASSVLGQGEAGELFF.

V is TRBV27 and J is TRBJ2-7; 10 positions match TRBD1. J was trimmed by 2 bases and V by 6 bases; bases with no gene match: 10. Germline V CDR1 and CDR2: MNHEY, SMNVEV (reference sequence). The CDR3 is 16 residues long. CDR3 loop: CASSHHGTGVPYEQYF. CDR3 nucleotide sequence: TGTGCCAGCAGCCACCATGGGACAGGGGTCCCCTACGAGCAGTACTTC.

V is TRBV14 and J is TRBJ2-3, with D possibly matching TRBD2 (5 bases). The germline gives CDR1 SGHDN, CDR2 FVKESK. V lost 0 bases and J 8 bases, leaving 9 bases between the germline ends. The CDR3 runs 13 residues. The CDR3 nucleotides read TGTGCCAGCAGCCAAGATAGGAGGATTACGCAGTATTTT. Its protein product is CASSQDRRITQYF.

The rearrangement links TRBV15 to TRBJ1-1, with TRBD1 matching 9 bases. The germline V gene has CDR1 LNHNV and CDR2 YYDKDF (reference sequence). The ends lost 5 bases at V and 4 bases at J; junction bases unmatched: 8. The CDR3 has 15 amino acids. This CDR3 reads CATSARQGGGTEAFF. The DNA of the CDR3 is TGTGCCACCAGCGCTCGACAGGGGGGGGGCACTGAAGCTTTCTTT.

The chain joins TRBV27 to TRBJ2-7, with 9 bases matching TRBD2. In germline, CDR1 is MNHEY, CDR2 SMNVEV (reference sequence). With V trimmed by 2 bases and J by 4 bases, 9 bases remained unmatched. The CDR3 contains 16 residues. In DNA, the CDR3 is TGTGCCAGCAGTTTAAATGGGTTAGCGGGAGAGTACGAGCAGTACTTC. This sequence encodes CASSLNGLAGEYEQYF.

The V call is TRBV5-6, the J call TRBJ2-7, with D maybe TRBD1 (6 bases). Germline CDR1 and CDR2: SGHDT and YYEEEE. The CDR3 loop spans 15 amino acids. Trimming pared 4 bases from V and 4 bases from J, leaving 18 bases between. CDR3 sequence (DNA): TGTGCCAGCAGCCGCCCCGAGGGGGTTAGATACGAGCAGTACTTC. Protein product: CASSRPEGVRYEQYF. The variable domain in full, with the rest retrieved from reference TRBV5-6 and TRBJ2-7, is DAGVTQSPTHLIKTRGQQVTLRCSPKSGHDTVSWYQQALGQGPQFIFQYYEEEERQRGNFPDRFSGHQFPNYSSELNVNALLLGDSALYLCASSRPEGVRYEQYFGPGTRLTVT.

The chain uses TRBV30 and TRBJ2-6, with 12 bases lining up with TRBD1. Germline V gene sequence: CDR1 GTSNPN, CDR2 SVGIG (reference sequence). The CDR3 loop spans 17 amino acids. V gave up 3 bases and J gave up 4 bases; unmatched junction bases: 7. CDR3 bases: TGTGCCTGGAGGAGGGACAGGGGGCGGCGAGGGGCCAACGTCCTGACTTTC. Translation gives CAWRRDRGRRGANVLTF. Complete variable domain (other parts from reference TRBV30 and TRBJ2-6): SQTIHQWPATLVQPVGSPLSLECTVEGTSNPNLYWYRQAAGRGLQLLFYSVGIGQISSEVPQNLSASRPQDRQFILSSKKLLLSDSGFYLCAWRRDRGRRGANVLTFGAGSRLTVL.

The chain carries TRBV2 and TRBJ2-7; tentative D call: TRBD2 (5 bases). Trimming left V 1 base short and J 3 bases short, with 7 bases between. The CDR3 is 13 residues long. The germline gives CDR1 SNHLY, CDR2 FYNNEI. The CDR3, as DNA: TGTGCCAGCAGTGAAGAACGGGGCTACGAGCAGTACTTC. Amino acid sequence: CASSEERGYEQYF.

The CDR3 region is CASSADPHLGILYSNQPQHF. In DNA form, the CDR3 reads TGTGCCAGCAGTGCCGACCCACATCTCGGCATACTATATAGCAATCAGCCCCAGCATTTT. The chain uses TRBV6-2 or TRBV6-3 and TRBJ1-5; D gene ambiguous. This CDR3 has 20 residues. V was pared by 5 bases and J by 0 bases, with 26 bases between. Per the germline V gene, CDR1 is MNHEY and CDR2 is SVGEGT.

The chain is built from TRBV10-2 and TRBJ2-1; 8 bases align to TRBD1. The V gene's germline CDR1 is WSHSY and CDR2 SAAADI. The junction had 5 bases not matched to a gene; V was cut back by 9 bases and J by 4 bases. The CDR3 is 13 amino acids. CDR3 amino acids: CASRQGYYNEQFF. The CDR3 DNA reads as TGCGCCAGTCGACAGGGGTATTACAATGAGCAGTTCTTC.

The CDR3 sequence is CATSDFGTALDEQFF. The CDR3 nucleotides read TGTGCCACCAGTGATTTCGGGACTGCACTCGATGAGCAGTTCTTC. This rearrangement joins TRBV24-1 to TRBJ2-1, with D tentatively TRBD2 (6 bases). The germline gives CDR1 KGHDR, CDR2 SFDVKD. V shed 1 base and J shed 8 bases, with 14 bases lying between them. The CDR3 has 15 residues.

The J gene is TRBJ2-3, the V gene TRBV28, with a possible D match to TRBD2 (6 bases). V was trimmed by 1 base and J by 1 base, leaving 9 bases between them. Germline V CDR1 and CDR2: MDHEN, SYDVKM. The length of the CDR3 is 15 residues. CDR3 nucleotide sequence: TGTGCCAGCAGTTTATACGGGAGTGGCACAGATACGCAGTATTTT. Translating it yields CASSLYGSGTDTQYF.

This clone was seen a handful of times. The J gene is TRBJ1-2, the V gene TRBV3-1 (or the pseudogene TRBV3-2), with a weak D call TRBD1 (6 bases). The ends were cut back, 5 bases at V and 7 bases at J, with 17 bases in the middle. The germline gives CDR1 LGHDT, CDR2 YNNKEL (reference sequence). CDR3 size: 14 residues. The CDR3, as DNA: TGTGCCAGCAGCTTCGGGCAATCCAGGGGTGGCTACACCTTC. This gives the protein CASSFGQSRGGYTF.

The chain recombines TRBV5-1 with TRBJ1-2; no reliable D call. Germline-derived CDR1 and CDR2 are SGHRS and YFSETQ. V lost 0 bases, J lost 8 bases, and 8 bases lay in between. CDR3 length: 12 residues. This chain's CDR3 is CASSLDASGYTF. Here the CDR3 DNA reads TGCGCCAGCAGCTTGGATGCGAGCGGCTACACCTTC. Variable domain in full (rest from reference TRBV5-1 and TRBJ1-2): KAGVTQTPRYLIKTRGQQVTLSCSPISGHRSVSWYQQTPGQGLQFLFEYFSETQRNKGNFPGRFSGRQFSNSRSEMNVSTLELGDSALYLCASSLDASGYTFGSGTRLTVV.